This record concerns one TCR beta chain sequence. What it binds is not known. In this CDR3 the conserved last residue, phenylalanine or tryptophan, is missing, so a read error is likely. The data were taken from a study of metastatic and nonmetastatic thyroid tumors. Study-wide context: The authors compared repertoires across blood and tumor or nodule tissue from malignant and benign thyroid patients. The study's findings and limits: When malignant thyroid tumors were compared with benign nodules, TCR beta diversity was reportedly significantly higher in the malignant tumors. This held in both blood and tumor samples.

How the authors handled the data: The study took CDR3 differences across clinicopathological groups and made a distant-metastasis classifier for papillary thyroid cancer from them. With MiXCR, TCRdb reprocessed the PCR reads. The V and J calls reflect TCRdb's pipeline rather than the authors' work. Of under 8,500 clones listed, approximately 20% are singletons. V lost 3 bases, J lost 10 bases, and 12 bases lay in between. The CDR3 runs 13 residues. Germline V gives CDR1 SGHAT, CDR2 FQNNGV. All patients were treatment-naive before thyroid surgery. The rearrangement joins TRBV11-2 to TRBJ2-2, with D unclear. This receptor was obtained from a male donor with papillary thyroid cancer or a benign thyroid nodule (not recorded which). Some clones in this sample may be carry-over from other donors' samples. What was sequenced was adjacent normal tissue. Here the CDR3 DNA reads TGTGCCAGCAGCTTGGGTGGCATGGTGGAGCTGTTTCTT. As protein: CASSLGGMVELFL.